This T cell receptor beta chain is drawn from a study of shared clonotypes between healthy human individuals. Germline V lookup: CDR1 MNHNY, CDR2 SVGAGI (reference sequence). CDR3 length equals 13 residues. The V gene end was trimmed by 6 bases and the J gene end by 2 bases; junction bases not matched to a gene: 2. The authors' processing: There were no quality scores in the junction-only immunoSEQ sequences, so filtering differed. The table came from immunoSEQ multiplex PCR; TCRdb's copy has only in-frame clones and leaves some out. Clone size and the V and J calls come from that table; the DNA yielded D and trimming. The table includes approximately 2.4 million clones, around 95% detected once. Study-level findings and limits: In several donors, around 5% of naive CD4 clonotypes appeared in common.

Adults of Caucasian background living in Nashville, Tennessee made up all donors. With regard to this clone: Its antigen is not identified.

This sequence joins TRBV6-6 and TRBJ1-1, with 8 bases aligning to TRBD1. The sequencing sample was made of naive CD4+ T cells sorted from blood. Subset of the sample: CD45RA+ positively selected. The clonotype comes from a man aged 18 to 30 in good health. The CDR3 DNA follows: TGTGCCAGCAGAACAGGGGGAAACACTGAAGCTTTCTTT. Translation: CASRTGGNTEAFF.